Shown below are 20 T cell receptor beta chains from a single sample sequenced in a study of blood T cell repertoires in COVID-19. Clones were sequenced by immunoSEQ multiplex PCR, and TCRdb holds only the in-frame ones, with some missing. The table shows under 250,000 clones, with around four fifths occurring only once. Material: PBMCs or T cells enriched from blood (not recorded which). The receptors stem from a woman aged 45-65 years who had been exposed to COVID-19.

This clone was detected only once. The chain couples TRBV14 to TRBJ2-7; 7 nucleotides agree with TRBD2. V lost 1 base and J lost 5; bases outside the gene matches: 8. CDR1 and CDR2 (germline): SGHDN, FVKESK. The CDR3 contains 15 residues. CDR3 DNA sequence: TGTGCCAGCAGCCAAGGTAGCGGGTGGGGCAACGAGCAGTACTTC. This translates into CASSQGSGWGNEQYF.

Concerning this clone: The junction differs from germline at one of its ends, possibly a read error. The chain has TRBV2 and TRBJ1-6, with D uncertain. The CDR3 runs to 15 residues. From germline, CDR1 is SNHLY and CDR2 FYNNEI. The CDR3 is CASSLEDGLNLPLHF. Written as DNA, the CDR3 is TGTGCCAGCAGTCTTGAAGACGGGTTAAATTTACCCCTCCACTTT.

The rearrangement uses TRBV12-3 or TRBV12-4 and TRBJ1-2, with a tentative D call TRBD1 (5 bases). Trimming removed 6 bases from V and 1 base from J, with 6 bases in between. The CDR3 is 12 residues long. The DNA for the CDR3 is TGTGCCAGCAGACAGGATAACTATGGCTACACCTTC. Residues: CASRQDNYGYTF.

This clone was detected a few times. The rearrangement links TRBV19 to TRBJ1-5, with TRBD1 identical over 7 bases. The germline CDR1 and CDR2 sequences are LNHDA and SQIVND (reference sequence). The length of the CDR3 is 15 residues. V shed 7 bases and J 3 bases; nucleotides not matched to a gene: 9. CDR3 bases: TGTGCCAGTACCTTGACAGGGAATAACAATCAGCCCCAGCATTTT. Its translation: CASTLTGNNNQPQHF.

The rearrangement links TRBV4-3 to TRBJ1-3; 11 bases match TRBD1. CDR3 size: 16 residues. CDR1 LGHNA and CDR2 YSLEER come from the germline V gene. Losses at the gene ends were 1 base for V and 8 bases for J; bases not matched to a gene: 7. The CDR3 nucleotides read TGCGCCAGCAGCCAAGTGGGGACAGGGGGGACAGACACCATATATTTT. Residues: CASSQVGTGGTDTIYF.

The rearrangement joins TRBV7-2 to TRBJ2-5; D possibly corresponds to TRBD2 (5 bases). Germline CDR1 SGHTA, CDR2 FQGNSA. The CDR3 covers 15 residues. The V end was cut by 2 bases, the J end by 5 bases, with 15 bases between. CDR3 region: CASSLTGVLGETQYF. The CDR3 DNA reads as TGTGCCAGCAGCTTAACCGGGGTACTCGGGGAGACCCAGTACTTC.

This clone was observed a few times. The chain recombines TRBV7-8 with TRBJ2-7, with D perhaps matching TRBD2 (6 bases). The V gene lost 1 base and the J gene lost 7 bases, with 11 bases spanning the gap. Germline lookup yields CDR1 SGHVS and CDR2 FQNEAQ. The CDR3 contains 13 residues. CDR3 protein: CASSLGRELEQYF. CDR3 sequence (DNA): TGTGCCAGCAGCTTAGGGAGGGAACTAGAGCAGTACTTC.

V gene TRBV5-8 combines with J gene TRBJ1-4; 10 bases match TRBD1. The CDR3 extends over 14 amino acids. V trimming: 3 bases; J trimming: 10 bases; junction bases outside the gene matches: 6. Germline CDR1 and CDR2: SGHTS and YDEGEE. The CDR3 loop reads CASSWGQGMGKLFF. As DNA, the CDR3 is TGTGCCAGCAGCTGGGGACAGGGGATGGGAAAACTGTTTTTT.

This clone occurred a few times. The CDR3 spells CAWSDSFRPGNEQFF. Written as DNA, the CDR3 is TGTGCCTGGAGTGATTCCTTTAGACCGGGGAATGAGCAGTTCTTC. The rearrangement links TRBV30 to TRBJ2-1; a possible D gene is TRBD2 (5 bases). CDR3 length: 15 residues. Trimming pared 1 base from V and 7 bases from J, leaving 17 bases between. Germline V gives CDR1 GTSNPN, CDR2 SVGIG (reference sequence).

V and J are TRBV18 and TRBJ1-2; D is unresolved. Between the trimmed V and J ends, which lost 3 bases and 1 base, there was a span of 6 bases. This CDR3 has 13 residues. Per the germline V gene, CDR1 is KGHSH and CDR2 is LQKENI. CDR3 amino acids: CASSPPDNYGYTF. CDR3 nucleotides: TGTGCCAGCTCACCCCCAGATAACTATGGCTACACCTTC.

CDR3: CASSQDIRRSSGANVLTF. CDR3 DNA sequence: TGCGCCAGCAGCCAAGATATTCGGAGGAGCTCTGGGGCCAACGTCCTGACTTTC. The V and J genes are TRBV4-1 and TRBJ2-6; tentatively, D is TRBD2 (5 bases). Germline CDR1 MGHRA, CDR2 YSYEKL. Between the trimmed V and J ends, which lost 0 bases and 0 bases, there was a span of 12 bases. CDR3 length: 18 amino acids.

The gene calls are TRBV29-1 and TRBJ1-2; a weak D match, TRBD1 (6 bases). Germline lookup yields CDR1 SQVTM and CDR2 ANQGSEA. Between the trimmed V and J ends, which lost 4 bases and 8 bases, there was a span of 20 bases. This CDR3 contains 14 residues. The CDR3, as DNA: TGCAGCGTTGGGACAGCCGAGCGAGGAATAGGCTACACCTTC. Amino acid sequence: CSVGTAERGIGYTF.

The chain joins TRBV21-1 to TRBJ1-1. TRBV21-1 is tagged as a pseudogene. The CDR3 has 14 residues. The chain's CDR3 is CASMDPTAGTEAFF. CDR3 coding DNA: TGTGCCAGCATGGACCCCACGGCGGGGACTGAAGCTTTCTTT.

The rearrangement joins TRBV4-2 to TRBJ2-3; 7 nucleotides align to TRBD2. The germline V gene has CDR1 LGHNA and CDR2 YNFKEQ. With V trimmed by 4 bases and J by 0 bases, 4 bases remained unmatched. The CDR3 is 15 residues long. CDR3 in DNA: TGTGCCAGCAGCCCTTGGGGGGGGAGCACAGATACGCAGTATTTT. Protein sequence: CASSPWGGSTDTQYF.

This chain links TRBV27 with TRBJ1-2; D remains unclear. The V gene's germline CDR1 is MNHEY and CDR2 SMNVEV (reference sequence). Trimming shortened V by 3 bases and J by 6 bases, and 14 bases separated the two germline ends. This CDR3 spans 14 amino acids. The CDR3 DNA is TGTGCCAGCAGTTTTAATGGCGGCGGCCATGGCTACACCTTC. Translation: CASSFNGGGHGYTF.

The DNA for the CDR3 is TGTGCCAGCAGTGAGAACATATATTCCGAAAAACTGTTTTTT. Translated: CASSENIYSEKLFF. The V call is TRBV2, the J call TRBJ1-4; no firm D call. Germline CDR1 SNHLY, CDR2 FYNNEI. The CDR3 contains 14 residues. V lost 3 bases and J lost 8, with 13 bases in between.

This rearrangement joins TRBV5-1 to TRBJ1-4, with TRBD1 as a possible D gene (5 bases). The ends were cut back, 5 bases at V and 3 bases at J, with 8 bases in the middle. Looked up from germline, CDR1 is SGHRS and CDR2 is YFSETQ. The CDR3 runs to 13 residues. CDR3 DNA: TGCGCCAGCAGTAGACAGTCTAATGAAAAACTGTTTTTT. Translated: CASSRQSNEKLFF.

V and J are TRBV5-1 and TRBJ1-1; possible D gene TRBD1, 5 bases. V was trimmed by 3 bases and J by 0 bases, leaving 12 bases between them. The CDR3 covers 15 residues. Germline V gene data show CDR1 as SGHRS and CDR2 as YFSETQ. The CDR3 region is CASSSGFRVNTEAFF. CDR3 sequence (DNA): TGCGCCAGCAGCTCAGGGTTCAGGGTGAACACTGAAGCTTTCTTT.

The V gene is TRBV30, the J gene TRBJ1-4, with 7 bases lining up with TRBD1. Germline V gives CDR1 GTSNPN, CDR2 SVGIG (reference sequence). J gave up 7 bases and V 2 bases, and 4 bases lay outside the gene matches. CDR3 length equals 13 residues. The CDR3 is CAWSKGAGEKLFF. The DNA for the CDR3 is TGTGCCTGGAGTAAGGGGGCGGGTGAAAAACTGTTTTTT.

V and J are TRBV2 and TRBJ1-1; D is unresolved. In germline, CDR1 is SNHLY, CDR2 FYNNEI. This CDR3 comprises 14 residues. The ends were cut back, 3 bases at V and 1 base at J, with 9 bases in the middle. CDR3 DNA sequence: TGTGCCAGCAGTGATTCGGGTCGGAACACTGAAGCTTTCTTT. It is translated as CASSDSGRNTEAFF.